The rows below give T cell receptor beta chains drawn from one sample of a study of T cell responses to AZD1222 COVID-19 vaccine. Generated by immunoSEQ multiplex PCR, the TCRdb table keeps only in-frame clones and is missing some. The sample includes approximately 120,000 clones, 80% to 90% of them seen just once. The sample consisted of peripheral blood, taken on day 0 of AZD1222 vaccination. The origin of the receptors is an adult in good health. Each CDR3 is given with its conserved first and last residue. The D gene is left open where the match is weak. Part of the rows lack a size; the others show once, few, many or a class for expanded clones.

clone_size: once
j_call: TRBJ2-1
v_call: TRBV19
d_call: TRBD1
cdr3_aa: CASSRGRGPNEQFF
cdr3_nt: TGTGCCAGTAGTAGGGGCAGGGGGCCTAATGAGCAGTTCTTC

clone_size: .
j_call: TRBJ2-7
v_call: TRBV7-8
d_call: .
cdr3_aa: CASSLVIKGSYEQYF
cdr3_nt: TGTGCCAGCAGCTTAGTGATTAAGGGATCCTACGAGCAGTACTTC

clone_size: .
j_call: TRBJ2-1
v_call: TRBV28
d_call: TRBD1
cdr3_aa: CASSPYPDRGLYNEQFF
cdr3_nt: TGTGCCAGCAGTCCTTATCCCGACAGGGGGCTCTACAATGAGCAGTTCTTC

clone_size: .
j_call: TRBJ2-7
v_call: TRBV27
d_call: TRBD2
cdr3_aa: CASSSPSGSSYEQYF
cdr3_nt: TGTGCCAGCAGTTCTCCTAGCGGGTCCTCCTACGAGCAGTACTTC

clone_size: .
j_call: TRBJ2-7
v_call: TRBV14
d_call: .
cdr3_aa: CASSQGPRGSTLIGTYEQYF
cdr3_nt: TGTGCCAGCAGCCAAGGCCCCCGAGGTAGCACTCTTATTGGAACCTACGAGCAGTACTTC

clone_size: .
j_call: TRBJ1-3
v_call: TRBV15
d_call: .
cdr3_aa: CATSGDGSGNTIYF
cdr3_nt: TGTGCCACCTCAGGGGACGGCTCTGGAAACACCATATATTTT

clone_size: .
j_call: TRBJ2-2
v_call: TRBV12-3/TRBV12-4
d_call: .
cdr3_aa: CASRLEITGELFF
cdr3_nt: TGTGCCAGCAGGTTGGAGATCACCGGGGAGCTGTTTTTT

clone_size: .
j_call: TRBJ1-2
v_call: TRBV7-2
d_call: TRBD1
cdr3_aa: CASSGETGYGYTF
cdr3_nt: TGTGCCAGCAGCGGGGAGACAGGGTATGGCTACACCTTC

clone_size: once
j_call: TRBJ2-7
v_call: TRBV5-4
d_call: .
cdr3_aa: CASSWGQELQYF
cdr3_nt: TGTGCCAGCAGCTGGGGGCAGGAGTTACAGTACTTC

clone_size: .
j_call: TRBJ1-1
v_call: TRBV5-1
d_call: TRBD1
cdr3_aa: CASSQDLDRGGEAFF
cdr3_nt: TGCGCCAGCAGCCAGGACCTGGACAGGGGTGGGGAAGCTTTCTTT

clone_size: .
j_call: TRBJ1-1
v_call: TRBV21-1
d_call: .
cdr3_aa: CASRRLPDKTEAFF
cdr3_nt: TGTGCCAGCCGCAGGCTGCCCGACAAGACTGAAGCTTTCTTT

clone_size: .
j_call: TRBJ2-2
v_call: TRBV11-2
d_call: .
cdr3_aa: CASSSHSSGELFF
cdr3_nt: TGTGCCAGCAGCTCACATAGTTCCGGGGAGCTGTTTTTT

clone_size: .
j_call: TRBJ1-4
v_call: TRBV27
d_call: TRBD1
cdr3_aa: CASSPRQGYEKLFF
cdr3_nt: TGTGCCAGCAGTCCCCGACAGGGTTATGAAAAACTGTTTTTT

clone_size: .
j_call: TRBJ1-1
v_call: TRBV6-5
d_call: .
cdr3_aa: CASSRLNTEAFF
cdr3_nt: TGTGCCAGCTCACGTCTGAACACTGAAGCTTTCTTT

clone_size: .
j_call: TRBJ2-2
v_call: TRBV4-1
d_call: .
cdr3_aa: CASSQDLPFIVGSGELFF
cdr3_nt: TGCGCCAGCAGCCAAGATCTACCCTTTATTGTCGGCTCCGGGGAGCTGTTTTTT

clone_size: .
j_call: TRBJ2-7
v_call: TRBV4-3
d_call: TRBD2
cdr3_aa: CASSKGLAGGHYEQYF
cdr3_nt: TGCGCCAGCAGCAAAGGACTAGCGGGGGGCCACTACGAGCAGTACTTC

clone_size: .
j_call: TRBJ2-7
v_call: TRBV19
d_call: .
cdr3_aa: CASSASRDAAYEQYF
cdr3_nt: TGTGCCAGTAGTGCGTCCCGGGACGCAGCCTACGAGCAGTACTTC

clone_size: .
j_call: TRBJ1-4
v_call: TRBV7-9
d_call: .
cdr3_aa: CASSLELGGGEKLFF
cdr3_nt: TGTGCCAGCAGCTTAGAGCTTGGGGGAGGCGAAAAACTGTTTTTT

clone_size: .
j_call: TRBJ1-4
v_call: TRBV27
d_call: TRBD1
cdr3_aa: CASSLDRGSKGEKLFF
cdr3_nt: TGTGCCAGCAGTTTAGACAGGGGAAGTAAGGGTGAAAAACTGTTTTTT

clone_size: .
j_call: TRBJ1-1
v_call: TRBV6-5
d_call: .
cdr3_aa: CASSYSIRGWSAEAFF
cdr3_nt: TGTGCCAGCAGTTACTCGATCCGAGGGTGGTCAGCTGAAGCTTTCTTT

clone_size: .
j_call: TRBJ1-6
v_call: TRBV7-8
d_call: .
cdr3_aa: CASSLGATGPSSYNSPLHF
cdr3_nt: TGTGCCAGCAGCTTAGGTGCGACAGGACCTAGCTCCTATAATTCACCCCTCCACTTT

clone_size: .
j_call: TRBJ2-5
v_call: TRBV5-3
d_call: .
cdr3_aa: CARSTDRQETQYF
cdr3_nt: TGTGCCAGAAGCACGGACAGACAAGAGACCCAGTACTTC

clone_size: .
j_call: TRBJ1-2
v_call: TRBV29-1
d_call: .
cdr3_aa: CSTSGGSGGYTF
cdr3_nt: TGCAGCACCTCCGGAGGCTCGGGCGGCTACACCTTC

clone_size: few
j_call: TRBJ1-5
v_call: TRBV15
d_call: .
cdr3_aa: CATSRGGGSRPQHF
cdr3_nt: TGTGCCACCAGCAGAGGGGGCGGCTCCCGGCCCCAGCATTTT

clone_size: few
j_call: TRBJ2-1
v_call: TRBV7-8
d_call: .
cdr3_aa: CASSLISGYNEQFF
cdr3_nt: TGTGCCAGCAGCTTAATTAGCGGTTACAATGAGCAGTTCTTC

clone_size: .
j_call: TRBJ2-2
v_call: TRBV25-1
d_call: TRBD1
cdr3_aa: CASSSPEGQGVPGELFF
cdr3_nt: TGTGCCAGCAGCTCCCCTGAGGGACAGGGAGTTCCGGGGGAGCTGTTTTTT

clone_size: .
j_call: TRBJ1-1
v_call: TRBV19
d_call: .
cdr3_aa: CASTRNTEAFF
cdr3_nt: TGTGCCAGTACCCGGAACACTGAAGCTTTCTTT

clone_size: .
j_call: TRBJ2-2
v_call: TRBV30
d_call: .
cdr3_aa: CAWRGYDDGELFF
cdr3_nt: TGTGCCTGGAGGGGTTATGACGACGGGGAGCTGTTTTTT

clone_size: .
j_call: TRBJ2-4
v_call: TRBV2
d_call: TRBD1
cdr3_aa: CASSVRQGGNIQYF
cdr3_nt: TGTGCCAGCAGTGTACGACAGGGTGGAAACATTCAGTACTTC